This passage covers 32 T cell receptor beta chains from one sample sequenced in a study of shared clonotypes between healthy human individuals. TCRdb's copy holds only in-frame clones and misses some; the assay was immunoSEQ multiplex PCR. The table shows around 2.5 million clones, with approximately 93% occurring only once. The source material was naive CD4+ T cells from PBMCs. Subset defined: CD45RA+ positively selected. These receptors were obtained from a young man in good health. Some clones in this sample may be carry-over from other donors' samples.

As concerns this clone: Other DNA sequences of this sample code for an identical CDR3. The rearrangement links TRBV29-1 to TRBJ1-1, with a tentative D call TRBD1 (5 bases). The V and J ends lost 4 bases and 0 bases respectively, with 9 bases between them. Germline CDR1 is SQVTM and CDR2 is ANQGSEA. The CDR3 contains 13 residues. The CDR3 DNA reads as TGCAGCGTTGGAGGGGTTCTGAACACTGAAGCTTTCTTT. Protein: CSVGGVLNTEAFF.

The chain is built from TRBV11-2 and TRBJ2-1, with a tentative D call TRBD2 (5 bases). The CDR3 runs 16 residues. The V gene lost 5 bases and the J gene lost 5 bases, with 19 bases spanning the gap. Looked up from germline, CDR1 is SGHAT and CDR2 is FQNNGV. For the CDR3, the DNA is TGTGCCAGCAGCCCAAGCAGAGGGTCCTTCCACAATGAGCAGTTCTTC. It codes for CASSPSRGSFHNEQFF.

This clone was counted between two and nine times. J is TRBJ1-1 and V is TRBV30, with a possible D match to TRBD1 (5 bases). Looked up from germline, CDR1 is GTSNPN and CDR2 is SVGIG (reference sequence). The CDR3 is 13 amino acids. V lost 4 bases and J lost 1, with 10 bases in between. CDR3: CAWTRDQNTEAFF. DNA of the CDR3: TGTGCCTGGACTAGGGACCAGAACACTGAAGCTTTCTTT.

The rearrangement joins TRBV5-4 to TRBJ1-4; TRBD1 matches 8 bases. The V and J ends lost 0 bases and 1 base, in that order; junction bases with no gene match: 5. The CDR3 contains 17 residues. From germline, CDR1 is SGHNT and CDR2 YYREEE (reference sequence). The CDR3 coding sequence is TGTGCCAGCAGCTTGGTGGCAGGGGGCGGAACTAATGAAAAACTGTTTTTT. Translated: CASSLVAGGGTNEKLFF.

The chain links TRBV2 to TRBJ2-3; TRBD1 matches at 10 bases. CDR1 is SNHLY and CDR2 is FYNNEI in the germline V gene. The CDR3 runs 15 residues. The J segment lost 4 bases and the V segment lost 5 bases, leaving 6 bases of the junction unmatched. The DNA of the CDR3 is TGTGCCAGCAGTCAAAATGGACAGGGGGCAGATACGCAGTATTTT. It translates to CASSQNGQGADTQYF.

This clone was counted only a few times. The V call is TRBV9, the J call TRBJ2-5; 8 bases fit TRBD1. CDR3 length: 14 amino acids. Germline assignment: CDR1 SGDLS and CDR2 YYNGEE. V dropped 3 bases and J dropped 4; count of bases not matched to a gene: 5. CDR3 coding DNA: TGTGCCAGCAGCGCGACAGGGGCGGGAGAGACCCAGTACTTC. This translates into CASSATGAGETQYF.

Concerning this clone itself: In the same sample, other DNA sequences code for this CDR3. This chain joins TRBV6-1 and TRBJ2-7; TRBD1 might be the D (5 bases). The V and J ends lost 3 bases and 4 bases respectively, with 13 bases between them. The CDR3 loop spans 14 amino acids. Germline lookup yields CDR1 MNHNS and CDR2 SASEGT. CDR3 bases: TGTGCCAGCAGTGACCCGGGTGGGGCTTACGAGCAGTACTTC. Protein product: CASSDPGGAYEQYF.

For the CDR3, the DNA is TGCAGCGTTGAAGGGGGTCAGGGGTACGACTATGGCTACACCTTC. Translating gives CSVEGGQGYDYGYTF. The V gene is TRBV29-1, the J gene TRBJ1-2; tentatively, D is TRBD1 (6 bases). In germline, CDR1 is SQVTM, CDR2 ANQGSEA. CDR3 length equals 15 residues. The V gene lost 1 base and the J gene lost 3 bases, with 15 bases spanning the gap.

This rearrangement joins TRBV27 to TRBJ1-4, with 9 bases fitting TRBD1. Germline assignment: CDR1 MNHEY and CDR2 SMNVEV (reference sequence). The CDR3 is 18 residues long. The V gene end was trimmed by 3 bases and the J gene end by 5 bases; junction bases not matched to a gene: 13. The CDR3 region is CASSLSGTGFRGNEKLFF. CDR3 in DNA: TGTGCCAGCAGTTTGTCCGGGACAGGGTTTAGGGGCAATGAAAAACTGTTTTTT.

The chain has TRBV7-2 and TRBJ2-7, with 9 bases identical to TRBD1. This CDR3 spans 14 amino acids. CDR1 is SGHTA and CDR2 is FQGNSA in the germline V gene. The V segment lost 5 bases and the J segment 7 bases; nucleotides outside the gene matches: 9. CDR3 region: CASSRQGGEGEQYF. CDR3 DNA: TGTGCCAGCAGCAGACAGGGGGGGGAAGGGGAGCAGTACTTC. The entire variable domain, with the rest obtained from reference TRBV7-2 and TRBJ2-7, is as follows: GAGVSQSPSNKVTEKGKDVELRCDPISGHTALYWYRQSLGQGLEFLIYFQGNSAPDKSGLPSDRFSAERTGGSVSTLTIQRTQQEDSAVYLCASSRQGGEGEQYFGPGTRLTVT.

About this clone itself: Other DNA sequences in this specimen translate into the identical CDR3. The chain carries TRBV2 and TRBJ2-7; 9 positions agree with TRBD1. The V and J ends lost 6 bases and 2 bases, in that order; junction bases with no gene match: 5. Germline lookup yields CDR1 SNHLY and CDR2 FYNNEI. CDR3 size: 14 residues. Here the CDR3 DNA reads TGTGCCAGCAGAACGGGACAGGGAGCCTACGAGCAGTACTTC. Encoded protein: CASRTGQGAYEQYF.

The chain couples TRBV28 to TRBJ2-6; D call uncertain. V shed 3 bases and J shed 4 bases, with 13 bases lying between them. CDR1 is MDHEN and CDR2 is SYDVKM in the germline V gene. This CDR3 is built from 16 residues. The CDR3 DNA follows: TGTGCCAGCAGTTTGTCGTACCTTAGGGGGGCCAACGTCCTGACTTTC. It specifies CASSLSYLRGANVLTF. Using reference TRBV28 and TRBJ2-6 for the parts outside the CDR3, the full variable domain is DVKVTQSSRYLVKRTGEKVFLECVQDMDHENMFWYRQDPGLGLRLIYFSYDVKMKEKGDIPEGYSVSREKKERFSLILESASTNQTSMYLCASSLSYLRGANVLTFGAGSRLTVL.

Here the CDR3 reads CASSPARAGEQYF. The CDR3 DNA is TGTGCCAGCTCACCTGCCAGGGCTGGCGAGCAGTACTTC. V is TRBV18 and J is TRBJ2-7, with a weak D call TRBD1 (5 bases). From germline, CDR1 is KGHSH and CDR2 LQKENI. This CDR3 is built from 13 residues. Deletions cut 3 bases from V and 6 bases from J, with 12 bases between.

The J gene is TRBJ1-5, the V gene TRBV6-6, with D uncertain. V gave up 4 bases and J gave up 6 bases, with 7 bases separating them. This CDR3 has 12 amino acids. Germline lookup yields CDR1 MNHNY and CDR2 SVGAGI (reference sequence). Here the CDR3 DNA reads TGTGCCAGCAGTTTCGACTCTCAGCCCCAGCATTTT. This encodes CASSFDSQPQHF.

The chain carries TRBV18 and TRBJ2-3; no definite D call. This CDR3 comprises 16 residues. Between the trimmed V and J ends, which lost 3 bases and 4 bases, there was a span of 17 bases. Germline loops: CDR1 KGHSH, CDR2 LQKENI. CDR3 DNA sequence: TGTGCCAGCTCACCGGTACAGACAAGTCCGGCAGATACGCAGTATTTT. Translating gives CASSPVQTSPADTQYF.

The CDR3: CASSVRPGQGFMNTEAFF. The CDR3 DNA reads TGTGCCAGCAGCGTCAGACCGGGACAGGGGTTTATGAACACTGAAGCTTTCTTT. The rearrangement links TRBV9 to TRBJ1-1; 10 bases fit TRBD1. V dropped 2 bases and J dropped 0; count of bases not matched to a gene: 10. The CDR3 loop spans 18 amino acids. Per the germline V gene, CDR1 is SGDLS and CDR2 is YYNGEE.

V is TRBV4-1 and J is TRBJ2-3; unclear D gene. CDR1 and CDR2 from the germline V gene are MGHRA and YSYEKL. V was trimmed by 0 bases and J by 5 bases, leaving 12 bases between them. The length of the CDR3 is 15 residues. The CDR3 here is CASSQDQYPRDTQYF. The CDR3 DNA reads as TGCGCCAGCAGCCAAGATCAATATCCCAGAGATACGCAGTATTTT.

The chain employs TRBV21-1 and TRBJ1-1. TRBV21-1 is labeled a pseudogene. The length of the CDR3 is 16 residues. The CDR3 nucleotides read TGTGCCAGCAGCAAAGTCGTAAGGGGGGGCGAGGCTGAAGCTTTCTTT. It codes for CASSKVVRGGEAEAFF.

This clone came up a few times. V usage is TRBV6-4 and J usage is TRBJ1-1; 10 bases are a match to TRBD1. Germline V gene sequence: CDR1 MRHNA, CDR2 SNTAGT. Trimming cost V 4 bases and J 4 bases; bases outside gene matches: 0. The CDR3 sequence is 13 residues long. The CDR3 protein is CASSGDRGTEAFF. For the CDR3, the DNA is TGTGCCAGCAGTGGGGACAGGGGCACTGAAGCTTTCTTT.

In regard to this clone: The same CDR3 also results from other DNA sequences found in this sample. The chain recombines TRBV28 with TRBJ1-5; D call uncertain. V was cut by 7 bases and J by 1 base, with 5 bases left in between. The germline CDR1 and CDR2 sequences are MDHEN and SYDVKM. The CDR3 is made up of 12 amino acids. This CDR3 is CASKVSNQPQHF. CDR3 nucleotide sequence: TGTGCCAGCAAAGTGAGCAATCAGCCCCAGCATTTT.

The chain links TRBV11-2 to TRBJ2-7, with TRBD2 matching over 16 bases. The ends lost 5 bases at V and 6 bases at J; junction bases unmatched: 10. Germline V gene sequence: CDR1 SGHAT, CDR2 FQNNGV. The CDR3 loop spans 17 amino acids. The CDR3 spells CASSRGLAGGQGLEQYF. The DNA for the CDR3 is TGTGCCAGCAGCCGGGGACTAGCGGGAGGGCAAGGGCTCGAGCAGTACTTC.

V usage is TRBV19 and J usage is TRBJ2-2; D gene uncertain. The CDR3 has 14 residues. Germline CDR1 and CDR2: LNHDA and SQIVND (reference sequence). V lost 3 bases and J 2 bases, leaving 7 bases between the germline ends. The CDR3 protein is CASSIISNTGELFF. The CDR3 DNA reads TGTGCCAGTAGTATCATCAGCAACACCGGGGAGCTGTTTTTT.

This chain links TRBV4-1 with TRBJ2-7, with 7 bases that match TRBD2. Germline V gene sequence: CDR1 MGHRA, CDR2 YSYEKL. Trimming cost V 4 bases and J 0 bases; bases outside gene matches: 3. This CDR3 is 14 amino acids long. In DNA, the CDR3 is TGCGCCAGCAGCCGACTAGCTACCTCCTACGAGCAGTACTTC. It translates to CASSRLATSYEQYF.

The rearrangement links TRBV7-6 to TRBJ2-6, with unresolved D. Germline V lookup: CDR1 SGHVS, CDR2 FNYEAQ. The CDR3 extends over 14 amino acids. Trimming removed 6 bases from V and 0 bases from J, with 6 bases in between. CDR3 loop: CASRTISGANVLTF. The CDR3 bases are TGTGCCAGCAGAACAATCTCTGGGGCCAACGTCCTGACTTTC.

The gene calls are TRBV5-1 and TRBJ1-1; 10 positions agree with TRBD1. The CDR3 is made up of 13 amino acids. Per the germline V gene, CDR1 is SGHRS and CDR2 is YFSETQ. V lost 5 bases, J lost 11 bases, and 9 bases stayed unmatched. The CDR3 loop reads CASRGGQGEAAFF. CDR3 in DNA: TGCGCCAGCAGAGGCGGACAGGGGGAAGCGGCTTTCTTT. Based on the CDR3 plus reference TRBV5-1 and TRBJ1-1, the full variable domain is KAGVTQTPRYLIKTRGQQVTLSCSPISGHRSVSWYQQTPGQGLQFLFEYFSETQRNKGNFPGRFSGRQFSNSRSEMNVSTLELGDSALYLCASRGGQGEAAFFGQGTRLTVV.

V and J are TRBV5-1 and TRBJ2-7; TRBD2 aligns across 16 bases. The CDR3 loop spans 16 amino acids. V was clipped by 4 bases and J by 4 bases; unmatched bases: 5. From germline, CDR1 is SGHRS and CDR2 YFSETQ. CDR3 in DNA: TGCGCCAGCAGCGGGGGACTAGCGGGAGGGCCTTACGAGCAGTACTTC. It translates to CASSGGLAGGPYEQYF.

The chain uses TRBV28 and TRBJ2-7, with unresolved D. Germline assignment: CDR1 MDHEN and CDR2 SYDVKM. The V and J ends lost 7 bases and 2 bases respectively, with 15 bases between them. This CDR3 has 14 amino acids. The CDR3 sequence: CASTPLDRPYEQYF. The CDR3 nucleotides are TGTGCCAGCACACCCCTAGACCGACCCTACGAGCAGTACTTC.

This clone has only one observation. V gene TRBV9 combines with J gene TRBJ2-7; TRBD1 matches 8 bases. Per the germline V gene, CDR1 is SGDLS and CDR2 is YYNGEE. The CDR3 covers 14 residues. The junction had 4 bases not matched to a gene; V was cut back by 4 bases and J by 1 base. This CDR3 reads CASSTNRGSYEQYF. CDR3 DNA sequence: TGTGCCAGCAGCACGAACAGGGGGTCCTACGAGCAGTACTTC.

This chain uses TRBV27 with TRBJ1-1; the D is unclear. The CDR3 runs 16 residues. The germline gives CDR1 MNHEY, CDR2 SMNVEV (reference sequence). Between the trimmed V and J ends, which lost 0 bases and 4 bases, there was a span of 15 bases. For the CDR3, the DNA is TGTGCCAGCAGTTTATCGGCAGGTCGCGAAGGCACTGAAGCTTTCTTT. Translation gives CASSLSAGREGTEAFF.

As for this clone: Other DNA variants within this sample encode the same CDR3. CDR3 region: CASSLGGLEQYF. The CDR3 DNA reads TGTGCCAGCAGCTTAGGGGGGCTCGAGCAGTACTTC. The chain combines TRBV5-6 with TRBJ2-7; D possibly uses TRBD1 or TRBD2 (6 bases each). This CDR3 is built from 12 residues. V was clipped by 2 bases and J by 6 bases, with 9 bases between them. The germline CDR1 and CDR2 sequences are SGHDT and YYEEEE.

This sequence joins TRBV7-6 and TRBJ2-1, with D possibly TRBD2 on 7 matching bases. V lost 5 bases, J lost 8 bases, and 19 bases lay in between. In germline, CDR1 is SGHVS, CDR2 FNYEAQ. CDR3 length: 15 residues. DNA of the CDR3: TGTGCCAGCAGCCCGGGGGGCGGGGTACACGATGAGCAGTTCTTC. It codes for CASSPGGGVHDEQFF.

The chain has TRBV14 and TRBJ1-4; D is ambiguous. Germline V gives CDR1 SGHDN, CDR2 FVKESK. This CDR3 spans 17 amino acids. V lost 3 bases to trimming and J lost 5 bases, with 19 bases between them. CDR3 loop: CASSHGSAAEYNEKLFF. CDR3 coding DNA: TGTGCCAGCAGCCACGGATCAGCGGCGGAATACAATGAAAAACTGTTTTTT.